This TCR beta chain came from a study of patients and donors after allogeneic stem cell transplantation. TCRdb recomputed calls from the RT-PCR reads with MiXCR, one row per CDR3 protein. In the table there are about 210,000 distinct CDR3 sequences, 35% to 45% of which are singletons. This CDR3 comprises 11 residues. CDR1 is SNHLY, CDR2 FYNNEI, per germline. V shed 8 bases and J shed 3 bases, with 7 bases lying between them. A few counts support this clonotype. Sequencing was carried out using blood, either unsorted or a sorted T cell fraction (not recorded which). This sequence joins TRBV2 and TRBJ1-2; D ambiguous. This TCR was recovered from a human donor who was either an allogeneic HSCT recipient or a stem cell or donor lymphocyte infusion donor (not recorded which). It is not recorded whose cells these are; they may come from a transplant donor. The CDR3, as DNA: TGTGCCAGCCGCTCCTACTATGGCTACACCTTC. Its protein product is CASRSYYGYTF.